Following are 3 T cell receptor beta chains from one sample sequenced in a study of CD8 T cells in Susac syndrome (dated by TCRdb to between 2017 and 2020). Library preparation used the immunoSEQ multiplex PCR assay. RNA was extracted using the RNeasy kit, and about 0.5 to 1 ug of the RNA was reverse transcribed with random hexamers. TCRdb itself trimmed the public reads at Q25 with fastp, ran MiXCR and retained productive beta chains. Entries that share a CDR3 protein sequence are merged under the most common genes and DNA. The sample table records some 140,000 distinct CDR3 sequences; 95% of these occur just once. The ten largest clones represent more than 0.15% of the sample. The sequenced sample consisted of CD8+ T cells from PBMCs. Receptors were obtained from a human donor with Susac syndrome.

CDR3 protein: CASSEWDSRQETQYF. The CDR3 nucleotides are TGTGCCAGCAGTGAATGGGACAGCCGCCAAGAGACCCAGTACTTC. The V call is TRBV2, the J call TRBJ2-5; 7 positions match TRBD1. In germline, CDR1 is SNHLY, CDR2 FYNNEI. Unmatched junction bases numbered 4, after V lost 2 bases and J lost 1 base. The CDR3 is 15 residues long.

V and J are TRBV13 and TRBJ2-1; a possible D gene is TRBD2 (6 bases). V gave up 2 bases and J gave up 4 bases, with 9 bases separating them. Germline V CDR1 and CDR2: PRHDT, FYEKMQ (reference sequence). CDR3 length: 14 amino acids. CDR3 sequence (DNA): TGTGCCAGCAGCTTAAAGGGAGGATACAATGAGCAGTTCTTC. Its protein product is CASSLKGGYNEQFF.

This rearrangement joins TRBV11-2 to TRBJ2-7, with a possible D match to TRBD1 (6 bases). V lost 0 bases and J lost 2, with 11 bases in between. CDR3 length: 15 residues. CDR1 and CDR2 from the germline V gene are SGHAT and FQNNGV. The CDR3 protein is CASSLEWTATYEQYF. As DNA, the CDR3 is TGTGCCAGCAGCTTAGAATGGACAGCAACCTACGAGCAGTACTTC.